The 14 T cell receptor beta chains presented below share a single source sample, sequenced in a study of control samples from healthy donors and cancer patients. Sequencing was performed with immunoSEQ multiplex PCR; in TCRdb, only in-frame clones are kept and a portion is missing. Here the sample spans around 120,000 clones, around 87% being singletons. The specimen sequenced was PBMCs. The source of these receptors is a woman aged 45 to 65 with colorectal cancer.

The chain uses TRBV13 and TRBJ2-7, with TRBD1 identical over 7 bases. This CDR3 has 14 amino acids. The germline gives CDR1 PRHDT, CDR2 FYEKMQ (reference sequence). V shed 4 bases and J 1 base; nucleotides not matched to a gene: 4. CDR3 nucleotides: TGTGCCAGCAGCTCCCGGGACAGTTCCTACGAGCAGTACTTC. Its protein product is CASSSRDSSYEQYF.

The gene calls are TRBV5-6 and TRBJ1-6; 10 bases line up with TRBD1. Germline CDR1 is SGHDT and CDR2 is YYEEEE. The CDR3 consists of 15 residues. J was trimmed by 10 bases and V by 4 bases; bases with no gene match: 8. Here the CDR3 DNA reads TGTGCCAGCAGCCCCCAGACAGGGGGCAAATCACCCCTCCACTTT. This codes for CASSPQTGGKSPLHF.

The chain carries TRBV3-1 (or the pseudogene TRBV3-2) and TRBJ1-2; D not resolved. Between the trimmed V and J ends, which lost 0 bases and 4 bases, there was a span of 6 bases. The CDR3 totals 13 residues. The germline gives CDR1 LGHDT, CDR2 YNNKEL (reference sequence). CDR3 sequence: CASSQDWIYGYTF. In DNA form, the CDR3 reads TGTGCCAGCAGCCAAGACTGGATCTATGGCTACACCTTC.

The CDR3 spells CASSGQARSYEQYF. Here the CDR3 DNA reads TGTGCCAGCAGTGGACAGGCGCGCTCCTACGAGCAGTACTTC. The rearrangement uses TRBV2 and TRBJ2-7, with TRBD1 as a possible D gene (6 bases). V was pared by 4 bases and J by 0 bases, with 10 bases between. This CDR3 has 14 amino acids. Germline V CDR1 and CDR2: SNHLY, FYNNEI.

The chain joins TRBV7-9 to TRBJ2-3; D could derive from TRBD1 or TRBD2 (6 bases each). V gave up 1 base and J gave up 6 bases, with 14 bases separating them. This CDR3 is 15 amino acids long. Germline V gene lookup returns CDR1 SEHNR and CDR2 FQNEAQ (reference sequence). The CDR3 nucleotides read TGTGCCAGCAGCTTAGATTTATCGGGGGCTGATACGCAGTATTTT. It translates to CASSLDLSGADTQYF.

CDR3 nucleotide sequence: TGTGCCATCCGGGGGACTAGCGGGGAACAAAACAATGAGCAGTTCTTC. This encodes CAIRGTSGEQNNEQFF. V and J are TRBV10-3 and TRBJ2-1; 13 bases are shared with TRBD2. The CDR3 has 16 residues. The germline CDR1 and CDR2 sequences are ENHRY and SYGVKD. V gave up 8 bases and J gave up 5 bases; unmatched junction bases: 9.

The chain employs TRBV27 and TRBJ2-7, with 9 bases aligning to TRBD1. From germline, CDR1 is MNHEY and CDR2 SMNVEV (reference sequence). The CDR3 is made up of 15 amino acids. With 6 bases clipped from V and 6 bases from J, the junction kept 12 bases outside the gene matches. The CDR3, as DNA: TGTGCCAGCAGGGGGACAGGGCAGCCTCATGGCGAGCAGTACTTC. This gives the protein CASRGTGQPHGEQYF.

The chain couples TRBV27 to TRBJ1-2; perhaps TRBD1 as D (5 bases). Germline V gives CDR1 MNHEY, CDR2 SMNVEV (reference sequence). V dropped 2 bases and J dropped 8 bases, with 9 bases sitting between them. This CDR3 is 12 amino acids long. DNA for the CDR3: TGTGCCAGCAGTTTACGGGGGAACGGCTACACCTTC. This codes for CASSLRGNGYTF.

In nucleotides, the CDR3 is TGCAGTGCCGGGACGACGATTGAAGCTTTCTTT. Encoded protein: CSAGTTIEAFF. The genes are TRBV20-1 and TRBJ1-1; perhaps TRBD1 as D (5 bases). The CDR3 spans 11 residues. Trimming cost V 6 bases and J 7 bases, with 12 bases left between them. CDR1 is DFQATT and CDR2 is SNEGSKA in the germline V gene (reference sequence).

This rearrangement joins TRBV29-1 to TRBJ1-1, with D unresolved. Germline V CDR1 and CDR2: SQVTM, ANQGSEA. The CDR3 is made up of 13 amino acids. Trimming left V 3 bases short and J 3 bases short, with 11 bases between. The DNA for the CDR3 is TGCAGCGTTGACAAGGGAATGGACACTGAAGCTTTCTTT. Its protein product is CSVDKGMDTEAFF.

The CDR3 sequence: CASSQDLYSGPSTDTQYF. CDR3 in DNA: TGTGCCAGCAGCCAAGATTTGTATAGCGGGCCATCCACAGATACGCAGTATTTT. The genes are TRBV4-2 and TRBJ2-3; 7 bases are a match to TRBD2. The CDR3 runs to 18 residues. Unmatched junction bases numbered 11, after V lost 0 bases and J lost 2 bases. The germline CDR1 and CDR2 sequences are LGHNA and YNFKEQ.

In nucleotides, the CDR3 is TGTGCCAGCAGCCAAGATGAGGGCCAGTACTTC. It translates to CASSQDEGQYF. V and J are TRBV3-1 (or the pseudogene TRBV3-2) and TRBJ2-5; the D gene is possibly TRBD2 (5 bases). Between the trimmed V and J ends, which lost 0 bases and 10 bases, there was a span of 6 bases. Germline V gene data show CDR1 as LGHDT and CDR2 as YNNKEL (reference sequence). This CDR3 is 11 amino acids long.

CDR3 nucleotides: TGCGCCAGCAGTGACCACCGGGACAGCCCAAACTATGGCTACACCTTC. Its protein is CASSDHRDSPNYGYTF. The chain combines TRBV10-2 with TRBJ1-2; 7 bases match TRBD1. The germline gives CDR1 WSHSY, CDR2 SAAADI. V lost 3 bases, J lost 2 bases, and 9 bases stayed unmatched. The CDR3 has 16 residues.

The rearrangement uses TRBV7-2 and TRBJ1-5; 9 bases map to TRBD1. With 5 bases clipped from V and 5 bases from J, the junction kept 7 bases outside the gene matches. The CDR3 is made up of 15 amino acids. Germline V lookup: CDR1 SGHTA, CDR2 FQGNSA. The CDR3 is CASSHRTGADQPQHF. In DNA form, the CDR3 reads TGTGCCAGCAGCCACCGGACAGGGGCCGATCAGCCCCAGCATTTT. Full variable domain (remainder filled in from reference TRBV7-2 and TRBJ1-5): GAGVSQSPSNKVTEKGKDVELRCDPISGHTALYWYRQSLGQGLEFLIYFQGNSAPDKSGLPSDRFSAERTGGSVSTLTIQRTQQEDSAVYLCASSHRTGADQPQHFGDGTRLSIL.